This T cell receptor beta chain was sequenced in a study of CD8+ T cells in alopecia areata. Whole-study findings and limits: Scalp clonality and expanded CD8+ clones among the top 100 fell significantly with tofacitinib.

Treatment meaning: oral pan-JAK inhibitor, 5-10 mg twice daily. This clone was recorded only once. What it binds is unknown. The V gene lost 7 bases and the J gene lost 3 bases, with 8 bases spanning the gap. This CDR3 is 13 amino acids long. Per germline, CDR1 SGHNT and CDR2 YYREEE (reference sequence). Reverse transcribed after extraction, RNA yielded cDNA as the sequencing template. The table came from immunoSEQ multiplex PCR; TCRdb's copy has only in-frame clones and leaves some out. Among over 100,000 clones listed, 50% to 55% were seen once. The TCR was taken from a human donor with alopecia areata. The sequences come from CD4+ T cells sorted from blood, collected at week 4, from a patient treated with tofacitinib. V and J are TRBV5-4 and TRBJ2-6, with no clear D. In DNA, the CDR3 is TGTGCCAGCCGGGTTGGTGGGGCCAACGTCCTGACTTTC. Encoded protein: CASRVGGANVLTF.